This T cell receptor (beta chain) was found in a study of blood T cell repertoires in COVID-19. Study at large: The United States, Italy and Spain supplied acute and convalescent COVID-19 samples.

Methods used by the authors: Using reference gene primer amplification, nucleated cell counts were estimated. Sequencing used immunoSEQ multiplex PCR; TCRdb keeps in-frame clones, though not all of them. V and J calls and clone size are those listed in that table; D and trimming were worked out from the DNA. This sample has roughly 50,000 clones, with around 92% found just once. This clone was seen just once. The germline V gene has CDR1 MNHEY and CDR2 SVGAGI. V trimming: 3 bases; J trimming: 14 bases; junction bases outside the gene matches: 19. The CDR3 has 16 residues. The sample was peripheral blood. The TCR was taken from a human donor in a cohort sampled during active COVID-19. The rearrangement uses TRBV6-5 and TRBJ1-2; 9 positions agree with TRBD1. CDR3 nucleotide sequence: TGTGCCAGCAGTTATTCGCCACAGGGGGCAGGGCTAAGAGGTACCTTC. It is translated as CASSYSPQGAGLRGTF.